This paragraph reports one T cell receptor (beta chain). The assay was immunoSEQ multiplex PCR, and TCRdb's table has in-frame clones only and misses some. This repertoire shows 2 million to 2.5 million clones, approximately 95% found once; its top ten account for about 0.37%. This specimen belongs to a study of shared clonotypes between healthy human individuals. About the research overall: CD4 naive cells filled three plates per donor, CD4 memory three, CD8 naive two and CD8 memory one.

Trimming removed 5 bases from V and 2 bases from J; junction bases left unmatched: 15. The V gene's germline CDR1 is SGHVS and CDR2 FQNEAQ. The CDR3 runs 17 residues. This TCR was recovered from a man aged 18-30 years in good health. Some clones in this sample may be carry-over from other donors' samples. The gene calls are TRBV7-8 and TRBJ2-7, with 7 positions matching TRBD1. Sequenced sample: naive CD4+ T cells from PBMCs. Subset in this sample: CD45RA+ positively selected. The CDR3 protein is CASSPRFDWTGTYEQYF. CDR3 bases: TGTGCCAGCAGCCCCCGATTCGATTGGACAGGTACCTACGAGCAGTACTTC.